Listed below are T cell receptor beta chains from one sample, sequenced in a study of cytomegalovirus exposure and HLA in healthy donors. Assay used: immunoSEQ multiplex PCR; TCRdb lists only in-frame clones, some missing. Of about 90,000 clones in the sample, around two thirds were seen once. Sequencing used PBMCs. Receptors were obtained from a young man in good health and CMV-seronegative. Both conserved end residues are part of each CDR3. The D gene is left open where the match is weak. The size field is filled for only some rows; it gives once, few, many or a size class.

D gene	J gene	clone size	V gene	CDR3 DNA	CDR3 protein
NA	TRBJ1-5	few	TRBV9	TGTGCCAGCAGCCCTCGGGGGGGTCAGCCCCAGCATTTT	CASSPRGGQPQHF
TRBD1	TRBJ2-4	NA	TRBV6-5	TGTGCCAGCAGTCCTAGGGGGACAGGGTTGGACATTCAGTACTTC	CASSPRGTGLDIQYF
NA	TRBJ2-1	NA	TRBV21-1	TGTGCCAGCAGCAAAAGGACTAGGGAGCCTTACAATGAGCAGTTCTTC	CASSKRTREPYNEQFF
TRBD1	TRBJ2-5	NA	TRBV12-5	TGTGCTAGTGGGCCCACAGGGGCTACCCAAGAGACCCAGTACTTC	CASGPTGATQETQYF
TRBD2	TRBJ2-1	NA	TRBV6-6	TGTGCCAGCAGCAATAGCGGGAGGAGAGGGAATGAGCAGTTCTTC	CASSNSGRRGNEQFF
TRBD1	TRBJ2-2	NA	TRBV29-1	TGCAGCGCTGGTCCCGCCAGACAGGGCCCGAACACCGGGGAGCTGTTTTTT	CSAGPARQGPNTGELFF
NA	TRBJ2-7	NA	TRBV6-4	TGTGCCAGCAGTGACTCAGGGGACGAGCAGTACTTC	CASSDSGDEQYF
NA	TRBJ2-3	NA	TRBV6-4	TGTGCCAGCAGTTACTACCCACGGGGTTCGCGGGGAACGCAGTATTTT	CASSYYPRGSRGTQYF
TRBD1	TRBJ1-1	NA	TRBV5-4	TGTGCCAGCAGCTTCGGGACAGGGGGCGCTTTCTTT	CASSFGTGGAFF
TRBD2	TRBJ2-1	NA	TRBV6-4	TGTGCCAGCAGTGACTCTAGTAGCGGGGGGTACAATGAGCAGTTCTTC	CASSDSSSGGYNEQFF
NA	TRBJ1-1	NA	TRBV5-8	TGTGCCAGCAGTCCAGGGGATTTGAACACTGAAGCTTTCTTT	CASSPGDLNTEAFF
NA	TRBJ1-3	NA	TRBV13	TGTGCCAGCAGCTTAAACCCCCGGGACATAGAAAACGGGGATTTT	CASSLNPRDIENGDF
TRBD1	TRBJ1-2	NA	TRBV25-1	TGTGCCAGCAGTCCGGGACAGGGGGAGACCTTC	CASSPGQGETF
NA	TRBJ2-7	NA	TRBV12-5	TGTGCTAGTGGTTTATTACAGAGTCCCGACTACGAGCAGTACTTC	CASGLLQSPDYEQYF
NA	TRBJ1-5	NA	TRBV6-1	TGTGCCAGCAGTCTCAGGGCAGAAGAGCCCCAGCATTTT	CASSLRAEEPQHF
TRBD2	TRBJ2-1	few	TRBV11-3	TGTGCCAGCAGCTTAGGTGCTGGGCGGGGGGGCCCAAATGAGCAGTTCTTC	CASSLGAGRGGPNEQFF
NA	TRBJ1-4	once	TRBV28	TGTGCCAGCGGACTCCGGGCAAGGGAAAAACTGTTTTTT	CASGLRAREKLFF
NA	TRBJ1-4	NA	TRBV7-6	TGTGCCAGCAGCTTAGGGACAGACCGTAATGAAAAACTGTTTTTT	CASSLGTDRNEKLFF
TRBD1	TRBJ1-5	NA	TRBV5-1	TGCGCCAGCAGCTTCAGGGGGCAGGAGCCCCAGCATTTT	CASSFRGQEPQHF
TRBD1	TRBJ2-5	NA	TRBV30	TGTGCCTGGAGTCGAGGACAGGGGTTTGGGGAGACCCAGTACTTC	CAWSRGQGFGETQYF
TRBD1	TRBJ1-5	NA	TRBV15	TGTGCCACCAGCCCCGGTGGGACAGGGTCCTCCCAGCCCCAGCATTTT	CATSPGGTGSSQPQHF
NA	TRBJ1-2	NA	TRBV19	TGTGCCAGTAGTATAGATGACAGAAACTATGGCTACACCTTC	CASSIDDRNYGYTF
TRBD2	TRBJ2-1	NA	TRBV29-1	TGCAGCGTTGGTCCCCGCGGGAGTCCGAGTGAGCAGTTCTTC	CSVGPRGSPSEQFF
TRBD1	TRBJ1-2	NA	TRBV27	TGTGCCAGCAGTTTATTAGGGGGCGCCTTCAACTATGGCTACACCTTC	CASSLLGGAFNYGYTF
NA	TRBJ1-1	NA	TRBV7-3	TGTGCCAGCAGCGCAAGAAGGAGTGGGACTGAAGCTTTCTTT	CASSARRSGTEAFF
TRBD1	TRBJ2-7	once	TRBV6-6	TGTGCCAGCAAGAGACAGGGGGAAGAGGACGAGCAGTACTTC	CASKRQGEEDEQYF
NA	TRBJ1-2	NA	TRBV25-1	TGTGCCAGCAGTGATGGGGCAGGGTCTTATGGGAACTATGGCTACACCTTC	CASSDGAGSYGNYGYTF
NA	TRBJ1-4	NA	TRBV5-5	TGTGCCAGCAGGAGGACAGCAACTAGTGAAAAACTGTTTTTT	CASRRTATSEKLFF
TRBD1	TRBJ2-5	NA	TRBV9	TGTGCCAGCAGCTCAGGACAGGACCAAGAGACCCAGTACTTC	CASSSGQDQETQYF
TRBD1	TRBJ1-1	few	TRBV11-2	TGTGCCAGCAGCCCGACAGGGGGCGTGTCAGCTTTCTTT	CASSPTGGVSAFF
NA	TRBJ2-7	NA	TRBV19	TGTGCCAGTAGTGGCAGGGTCTCCGAGCAGTACTTC	CASSGRVSEQYF
TRBD1	TRBJ1-1	NA	TRBV5-1	TGCGCCAGCAGCTTCGGACAGGGTTCCACTGAAGCTTTCTTT	CASSFGQGSTEAFF
NA	TRBJ1-2	once	TRBV5-8	TGTGCCAGCAGCAAAGACTGGCCCGTCCCGTCTGGCTACACCTTC	CASSKDWPVPSGYTF
TRBD2	TRBJ2-5	NA	TRBV11-1	TGTGCCAGCAGCCGAGGCCCGGGACTAGGACTAACCGGAGAGACCCAGTACTTC	CASSRGPGLGLTGETQYF
NA	TRBJ2-3	NA	TRBV6-1	TGTGCCAGCAGTGAAGGGTTGGGGGGTTCAGATACGCAGTATTTT	CASSEGLGGSDTQYF
TRBD1	TRBJ1-6	NA	TRBV7-9	TGTGCCAGCAGCTTAGCCCCACCGGACAGGTTTAGAGATTCACCCCTCCACTTT	CASSLAPPDRFRDSPLHF
TRBD1	TRBJ2-7	NA	TRBV5-1	TGCGCCAGCAGCTTGGAAGGGCACAGGGGGCTCTACGAGCAGTACTTC	CASSLEGHRGLYEQYF